These 3 T cell receptor beta chains came from one sample sequenced in a study of siplizumab effects on memory and regulatory T cells. Sequencing used immunoSEQ multiplex PCR; TCRdb keeps in-frame clones, though not all of them. The data contain about 87,000 clones, 75% to 90% of them singletons. Sequencing input: CD4+ T cells sorted from blood. These TCRs come from a human donor in good health.

The chain recombines TRBV6-6 with TRBJ1-2; TRBD1 aligns across 8 bases. Germline V gives CDR1 MNHNY, CDR2 SVGAGI (reference sequence). V trimming: 6 bases; J trimming: 4 bases; junction bases outside the gene matches: 7. This CDR3 has 14 amino acids. DNA for the CDR3: TGTGCCAGCAGCTACGGACAGGGATCCTATGGCTACACCTTC. Translating gives CASSYGQGSYGYTF.

Details on this clone: One end of the junction is discordant with germline, which a read error may explain. J is TRBJ2-1 and V is TRBV5-6; 10 bases are a match to TRBD2. In germline, CDR1 is SGHDT, CDR2 YYEEEE. This CDR3 comprises 17 residues. CDR3 in DNA: TGTGCCAGCACCCGGCAACTAGCGGGACCCTCCGACAATGAGCAGTTCTTC. Its translation is CASTRQLAGPSDNEQFF.

The genes are TRBV5-1 and TRBJ2-2; 7 bases line up with TRBD2. The CDR3 spans 15 residues. The germline gives CDR1 SGHRS, CDR2 YFSETQ. The V gene end was trimmed by 6 bases and the J gene end by 1 base; junction bases not matched to a gene: 6. DNA of the CDR3: TGCGCCAGCACCCCAAGCGGGGTGAACACCGGGGAGCTGTTTTTT. Residues: CASTPSGVNTGELFF.